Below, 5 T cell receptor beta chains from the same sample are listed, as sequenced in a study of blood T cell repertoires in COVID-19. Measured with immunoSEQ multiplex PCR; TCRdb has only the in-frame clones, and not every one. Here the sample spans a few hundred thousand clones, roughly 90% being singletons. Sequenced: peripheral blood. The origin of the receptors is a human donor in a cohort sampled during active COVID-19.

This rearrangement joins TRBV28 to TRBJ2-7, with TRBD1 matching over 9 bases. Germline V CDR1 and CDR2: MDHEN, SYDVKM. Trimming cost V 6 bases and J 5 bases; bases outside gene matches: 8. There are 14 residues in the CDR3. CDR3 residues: CASSTGTGFNEQYF. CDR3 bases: TGTGCCAGCAGCACCGGGACAGGGTTCAACGAGCAGTACTTC.

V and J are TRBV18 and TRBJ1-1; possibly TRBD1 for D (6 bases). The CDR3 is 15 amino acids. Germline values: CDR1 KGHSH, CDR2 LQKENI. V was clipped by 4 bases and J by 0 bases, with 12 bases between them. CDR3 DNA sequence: TGTGCCAGCTCACTACAGGGAGACATGAACACTGAAGCTTTCTTT. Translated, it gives CASSLQGDMNTEAFF.

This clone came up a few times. The CDR3 nucleotides are TGCGCCAGCAGCTCTAGGACAGGGGACACTGAAGCTTTCTTT. Its translation: CASSSRTGDTEAFF. V is TRBV5-1 and J is TRBJ1-1; 9 positions match TRBD1. After removal of 3 bases from V and 3 bases from J, the junction contained 3 bases not matched to a gene. This CDR3 is 14 amino acids long. The germline V gene encodes CDR1 SGHRS and CDR2 YFSETQ.

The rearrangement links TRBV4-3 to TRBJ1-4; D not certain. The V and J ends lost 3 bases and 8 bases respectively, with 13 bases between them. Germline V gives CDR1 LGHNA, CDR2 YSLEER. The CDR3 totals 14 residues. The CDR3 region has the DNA TGCGCCAGCAGCCAGGTGGCGGGGAGGGAAAAACTGTTTTTT. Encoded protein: CASSQVAGREKLFF.

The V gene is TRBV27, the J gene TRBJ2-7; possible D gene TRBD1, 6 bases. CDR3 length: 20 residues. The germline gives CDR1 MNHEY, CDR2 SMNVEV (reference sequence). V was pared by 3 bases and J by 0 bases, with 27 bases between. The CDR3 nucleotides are TGTGCCAGCAGTTTCTACCCCCCCTTTGACAGGCCTGGGGGCTCCTACGAGCAGTACTTC. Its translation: CASSFYPPFDRPGGSYEQYF.